Following are 2 T cell receptor beta chains from one sample sequenced in a study of naive and memory T cell subsets. Findings of the study overall: A few larger clonotypes appeared in naive repertoires, especially CD8, possibly memory cells re-expressing CD45RA.

Two oligonucleotides, mixed equimolar, formed the beta constant-region primer covering TRBC1 and TRBC2. Four rounds of PCR amplified the ligated cDNA using nested alpha and beta constant-region primers plus SP2. From the UMI-ligation and nested PCR reads, TCRdb called clonotypes with MiXCR, one entry per CDR3 protein. The sample carries over 90,000 distinct CDR3 sequences, 11% recorded once. Their specific antigens are unknown. Material for sequencing was naive CD4+ T cells from blood. The receptors were gathered from a human donor in good health.

This clonotype showed up just a few times. The genes are TRBV7-9 and TRBJ1-1, with D unresolved. This CDR3 has 16 amino acids. Trimming left V 1 base short and J 3 bases short, with 15 bases between. CDR1 SEHNR and CDR2 FQNEAQ come from the germline V gene (reference sequence). As DNA, the CDR3 is TGTGCCAGCAGCTTAGGCGGCAGAGATACCTACACTGAAGCTTTCTTT. This sequence encodes CASSLGGRDTYTEAFF. Full variable domain (remainder filled in from reference TRBV7-9 and TRBJ1-1): DTGVSQNPRHKITKRGQNVTFRCDPISEHNRLYWYRQTLGQGPEFLTYFQNEAQLEKSRLLSDRFSAERPKGSFSTLEIQRTEQGDSAMYLCASSLGGRDTYTEAFFGQGTRLTVV.

This clonotype was seen only a few times. The chain has TRBV6-2 or TRBV6-3 and TRBJ2-1; 8 nucleotides match TRBD1. Losses at the gene ends were 8 bases for V and 5 bases for J; bases not matched to a gene: 11. The CDR3 consists of 15 residues. Germline CDR1 and CDR2: MNHEY and SVGEGT. The CDR3 DNA sequence: TGTGCCAGCCGATCATGGGACAGGTCCAACAATGAGCAGTTCTTC. Translation: CASRSWDRSNNEQFF.